Shown below are 7 T cell receptor beta chains from a single sample sequenced in a study of T cells after yellow fever vaccination (dated by TCRdb to about 2019). The meaning of the sample's treatment or condition label: live attenuated yellow fever vaccine strain. The method was 5' RACE. Instrument on record: Illumina HiSeq 2500. TCRdb cleaned the public reads at Q25 with fastp, built clones with MiXCR and kept in-frame beta chains. Every CDR3 protein is listed once, alongside the most common genes and DNA of its rows. The sample contains 450,000 to 550,000 distinct CDR3 sequences, just over 20% of them found a single time. The ten largest clones capture about 16% of the sample. The sequencing here drew on PBMCs, taken about 21 days after the first yellow fever vaccination. All receptors come from a man younger than 30 who received the YFV17D yellow fever vaccine.

This clonotype was counted between two and nine times. A read error may produce the germline difference seen at one junction end. The chain links TRBV20-1 to TRBJ2-2; D gene ambiguous. Germline lookup yields CDR1 DFQATT and CDR2 SNEGSKA (reference sequence). This CDR3 spans 14 amino acids. DNA for the CDR3: TGCAGTGCTCGAGACGGGTCGAACACCGGGGAGCTGTTTTTT. It specifies CSARDGSNTGELFF.

This clonotype was detected only a few times. The rearrangement joins TRBV24-1 to TRBJ1-1; D is uncertain. The CDR3 has 16 residues. V was trimmed by 0 bases and J by 2 bases, leaving 12 bases between them. Germline CDR1 KGHDR, CDR2 SFDVKD. The CDR3 sequence is CATSDLCHGRNTEAFF. DNA of the CDR3: TGTGCCACCAGTGATTTGTGTCACGGCCGCAACACTGAAGCTTTCTTT.

This clonotype occurred a few times. The rearrangement links TRBV6-1 to TRBJ2-1; D is undetermined. Germline V gives CDR1 MNHNS, CDR2 SASEGT. The CDR3 is 11 amino acids. Trimming left V 6 bases short and J 10 bases short, with 10 bases between. Here the CDR3 reads CASSPSWEQFF. The CDR3, as DNA: TGTGCCAGCAGCCCTTCCTGGGAGCAGTTCTTC.

This chain uses TRBV5-4 with TRBJ2-5; D may match TRBD1 or TRBD2 (6 bases each). Germline CDR1 reads SGHNT; CDR2 reads YYREEE (reference sequence). The CDR3 contains 16 residues. Trimming removed 4 bases at V and 5 bases at J, with 21 bases between. The CDR3 loop is CASSPTRGIGGETQYF. DNA of the CDR3: TGTGCCAGCAGCCCAACCCGAGGGATAGGGGGGGAGACCCAGTACTTC.

This clonotype was observed a handful of times. CDR3 amino acids: CASKDYNKNTEAFF. As DNA, the CDR3 is TGTGCCAGTAAAGATTACAACAAGAACACTGAAGCTTTCTTT. V gene TRBV19 combines with J gene TRBJ1-1; no firm D call. The CDR3 has 14 amino acids. The V end lost 7 bases, the J end lost 1 base, and 13 bases lay between the germline ends. Looked up from germline, CDR1 is LNHDA and CDR2 is SQIVND (reference sequence).

This clonotype occurred a few times. V is TRBV5-1 and J is TRBJ1-6; perhaps TRBD1 as D (5 bases). In germline, CDR1 is SGHRS, CDR2 YFSETQ. Trimming took off 5 bases at V and 5 bases at J, with 14 bases between the two ends. The CDR3 has 15 residues. The CDR3 coding sequence is TGCGCCAGCAGTCGAACCGGGGCCGATAATTCACCCCTCCACTTT. Translating it yields CASSRTGADNSPLHF.

The chain links TRBV7-2 to TRBJ1-5, with TRBD1 matching over 7 bases. The trim removed 1 base at V and 2 bases at J, leaving 8 bases unmatched. Germline-derived CDR1 and CDR2 are SGHTA and FQGNSA. This CDR3 spans 17 amino acids. This CDR3 reads CASSLVGGGQGNQPQHF. CDR3 DNA sequence: TGTGCCAGCAGCTTAGTCGGCGGAGGACAGGGCAATCAGCCCCAGCATTTT.